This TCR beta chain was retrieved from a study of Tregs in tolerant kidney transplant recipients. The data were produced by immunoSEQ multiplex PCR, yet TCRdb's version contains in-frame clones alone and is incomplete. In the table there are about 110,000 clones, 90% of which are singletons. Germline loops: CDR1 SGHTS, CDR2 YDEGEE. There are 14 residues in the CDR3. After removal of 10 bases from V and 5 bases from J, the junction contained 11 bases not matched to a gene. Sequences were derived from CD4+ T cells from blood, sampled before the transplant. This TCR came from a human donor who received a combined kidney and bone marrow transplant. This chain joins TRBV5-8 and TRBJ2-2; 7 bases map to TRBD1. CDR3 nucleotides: TGTGCCCACAGGGGAGAAACCGGGACCGGGGAGCTGTTTTTT. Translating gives CAHRGETGTGELFF.